These 30 T cell receptor beta chains share one sample of origin, sequenced in a study of cytomegalovirus exposure and HLA in healthy donors. 13 Jbeta primers and 60 Vbeta primers were used for the PCR. The table came from immunoSEQ multiplex PCR; TCRdb's copy has only in-frame clones and leaves some out. The data show roughly 160,000 clones, roughly four fifths seen once. The sequenced sample was PBMCs. The receptors stem from a female donor in good health and CMV-seronegative.

The chain is built from TRBV6-5 and TRBJ1-1; TRBD1 aligns across 7 bases. The trim removed 6 bases at V and 3 bases at J, leaving 7 bases unmatched. Germline CDR1 MNHEY, CDR2 SVGAGI. This CDR3 has 14 residues. The CDR3 spells CASSRQGVDTEAFF. The CDR3 DNA follows: TGTGCCAGCAGCAGACAGGGAGTAGACACTGAAGCTTTCTTT.

Turning to this clone: This same CDR3 is encoded by further DNA sequences in the sample. The chain is built from TRBV28 and TRBJ2-2; no clear D gene. CDR3 length: 12 residues. Germline assignment: CDR1 MDHEN and CDR2 SYDVKM. V lost 4 bases and J lost 4, with 4 bases in between. CDR3 sequence: CASSSVTGELFF. The CDR3, as DNA: TGTGCCAGCAGTTCAGTCACCGGGGAGCTGTTTTTT.

The chain uses TRBV28 and TRBJ2-1; D may be TRBD1 (6 bases). Trimming took off 5 bases at V and 10 bases at J, with 15 bases between the two ends. This CDR3 comprises 13 residues. The germline V gene encodes CDR1 MDHEN and CDR2 SYDVKM. Here the CDR3 DNA reads TGTGCCAGCAGTCTCCCCGAAGGGACAGAGCAGTTCTTC. Protein product: CASSLPEGTEQFF.

This clone was detected only once. The chain recombines TRBV30 with TRBJ2-3, with TRBD2 matching 8 bases. The CDR3 covers 16 residues. J was trimmed by 5 bases and V by 2 bases; bases with no gene match: 12. Germline loops: CDR1 GTSNPN, CDR2 SVGIG (reference sequence). DNA for the CDR3: TGTGCCTGGAGTACTCTCCCCCCGGGGGGGGGAGATACGCAGTATTTT. The encoded protein is CAWSTLPPGGGDTQYF. Looking up the rest from reference TRBV30 and TRBJ2-3 gives the full variable domain: SQTIHQWPATLVQPVGSPLSLECTVEGTSNPNLYWYRQAAGRGLQLLFYSVGIGQISSEVPQNLSASRPQDRQFILSSKKLLLSDSGFYLCAWSTLPPGGGDTQYFGPGTRLTVL.

This clone was found once. The chain uses TRBV7-3 and TRBJ2-3; 10 nucleotides agree with TRBD1. Germline V gives CDR1 SGHTA, CDR2 FQGTGA. This CDR3 is 16 amino acids long. The V gene end was trimmed by 5 bases and the J gene end by 0 bases; junction bases not matched to a gene: 5. The CDR3 DNA is TGTGCCAGCAGCCCCGGACAGGGGGTAAGCACAGATACGCAGTATTTT. Its protein product is CASSPGQGVSTDTQYF.

CDR3 DNA: TGTGCCAGCAGCTTAGAATTAGGAGCGCTTTGGGAGACCCAGTACTTC. This encodes CASSLELGALWETQYF. The chain recombines TRBV7-2 with TRBJ2-5; D is unresolved. V lost 1 base and J lost 5, with 17 bases in between. Germline loops: CDR1 SGHTA, CDR2 FQGNSA. CDR3 length: 16 amino acids.

V and J are TRBV7-3 and TRBJ1-1, with D possibly being TRBD1 (5 bases). V lost 4 bases and J 1 base, leaving 13 bases between the germline ends. This CDR3 comprises 15 residues. Germline CDR1 reads SGHTA; CDR2 reads FQGTGA. Written as DNA, the CDR3 is TGTGCCAGCAGCTCCTCGACAGCACCGAACACTGAAGCTTTCTTT. Encoded protein: CASSSSTAPNTEAFF. The full variable domain, completed using reference TRBV7-3 and TRBJ1-1, is GAGVSQTPSNKVTEKGKYVELRCDPISGHTALYWYRQSLGQGPEFLIYFQGTGAADDSGLPNDRFFAVRPEGSVSTLKIQRTERGDSAVYLCASSSSTAPNTEAFFGQGTRLTVV.

A note on this clone: Other DNA sequences within the sample encode an identical CDR3. The V and J genes are TRBV4-3 and TRBJ1-1; D is perhaps TRBD1 (5 bases). Between the trimmed V and J ends, which lost 0 bases and 3 bases, there was a span of 20 bases. CDR3 length equals 18 residues. Per germline, CDR1 LGHNA and CDR2 YSLEER. Here the CDR3 reads CASSQESGTGTEDTEAFF. CDR3 nucleotides: TGCGCCAGCAGCCAAGAATCAGGGACCGGGACTGAAGACACTGAAGCTTTCTTT.

This chain connects TRBV7-3 to TRBJ2-3; perhaps TRBD2 as D (6 bases). The CDR3 covers 15 residues. V was cut by 0 bases and J by 0 bases, with 7 bases left in between. Germline V lookup: CDR1 SGHTA, CDR2 FQGTGA. The CDR3 bases are TGTGCCAGCAGCTTAACGGGGACTAGCACAGATACGCAGTATTTT. Its protein product is CASSLTGTSTDTQYF.

The J gene is TRBJ2-7, the V gene TRBV27, with D possibly matching TRBD2 (7 bases). The V gene lost 8 bases and the J gene lost 3 bases, with 17 bases spanning the gap. Per germline, CDR1 MNHEY and CDR2 SMNVEV (reference sequence). The CDR3 has 14 residues. CDR3 nucleotide sequence: TGTGCCAGCGCCTTAGGGGGGGGTAACTACGAGCAGTACTTC. Translated: CASALGGGNYEQYF.

The chain employs TRBV6-1 and TRBJ2-7; a possible D gene is TRBD1 (5 bases). The CDR3 is made up of 12 amino acids. The germline CDR1 and CDR2 sequences are MNHNS and SASEGT. The V end lost 7 bases, the J end lost 2 bases, and 9 bases lay between the germline ends. The CDR3 protein is CASTQGAYEQYF. The CDR3, as DNA: TGTGCCAGCACCCAGGGCGCCTACGAGCAGTACTTC.

The chain recombines TRBV6-5 with TRBJ1-1; no reliable D call. CDR1 and CDR2 from the germline V gene are MNHEY and SVGAGI. The CDR3 loop spans 12 amino acids. V lost 5 bases and J 7 bases, leaving 11 bases between the germline ends. CDR3 amino acids: CASSPDNFEAFF. The DNA of the CDR3 is TGTGCCAGCAGTCCCGACAACTTTGAAGCTTTCTTT.

The chain employs TRBV28 and TRBJ2-3; weak D call: TRBD2 (5 bases). Trimming cost V 5 bases and J 1 base, with 19 bases left between them. Germline-derived CDR1 and CDR2 are MDHEN and SYDVKM. The CDR3 loop spans 17 amino acids. The CDR3: CASSPAGIRKRTDTQYF. The CDR3 coding sequence is TGTGCCAGCAGTCCCGCCGGGATCCGGAAGCGCACAGATACGCAGTATTTT.

In DNA, the CDR3 is TGTGCCAGCAGCCCGGAGGGGATCCCAGATACGCAGTATTTT. Protein product: CASSPEGIPDTQYF. This chain uses TRBV7-9 with TRBJ2-3; TRBD2 might be the D (6 bases). Germline loops: CDR1 SEHNR, CDR2 FQNEAQ (reference sequence). V shed 5 bases and J shed 4 bases, with 13 bases lying between them. This CDR3 has 14 amino acids.

This clone was seen a handful of times. The chain is built from TRBV2 and TRBJ1-1, with a tentative D call TRBD1 (5 bases). V was cut by 6 bases and J by 0 bases, with 17 bases left in between. The CDR3 runs 16 residues. Per the germline V gene, CDR1 is SNHLY and CDR2 is FYNNEI. CDR3: CASRVMGGGMNTEAFF. CDR3 sequence (DNA): TGTGCCAGCAGGGTTATGGGGGGGGGAATGAACACTGAAGCTTTCTTT.

V and J are TRBV2 and TRBJ1-2; TRBD1 matches at 9 bases. This CDR3 spans 12 amino acids. Per germline, CDR1 SNHLY and CDR2 FYNNEI. V dropped 6 bases and J dropped 8; count of bases not matched to a gene: 4. Here the CDR3 DNA reads TGTGCCAGCAGGACAGGGGGAGGGGGCTACACCTTC. Its translation: CASRTGGGGYTF. Full variable domain (rest looked up from reference TRBV2 and TRBJ1-2): EPEVTQTPSHQVTQMGQEVILRCVPISNHLYFYWYRQILGQKVEFLVSFYNNEISEKSEIFDDQFSVERPDGSNFTLKIRSTKLEDSAMYFCASRTGGGGYTFGSGTRLTVV.

With regard to this clone: This sample also contains other DNA sequences that code for the same CDR3. The DNA of the CDR3 is TGCAGCGTTGATTCGTCGACCGGGGAGCTGTTTTTT. This codes for CSVDSSTGELFF. The J gene is TRBJ2-2, the V gene TRBV29-1; no clear D. The CDR3 runs 12 residues. The V end was cut by 3 bases, the J end by 5 bases, with 7 bases between. CDR1 SQVTM and CDR2 ANQGSEA come from the germline V gene.

This chain's CDR3 is CAWSQTVANEKLFF. The CDR3 DNA reads TGTGCCTGGAGCCAGACAGTCGCTAATGAAAAACTGTTTTTT. The chain uses TRBV30 and TRBJ1-4, with TRBD1 as a possible D gene (5 bases). Germline CDR1 reads GTSNPN; CDR2 reads SVGIG (reference sequence). The ends were cut back, 3 bases at V and 3 bases at J, with 11 bases in the middle. The CDR3 length is 14 residues.

The chain uses TRBV30 and TRBJ2-3, with 12 bases lining up with TRBD2. Trimming at V came to 5 bases and at J to 2 bases, leaving 8 bases not matched to a gene. The CDR3 spans 16 residues. Per the germline V gene, CDR1 is GTSNPN and CDR2 is SVGIG (reference sequence). CDR3 residues: CAWGEGTSGPTDTQYF. The CDR3 DNA is TGTGCCTGGGGGGAAGGGACTAGCGGGCCCACAGATACGCAGTATTTT.

The chain employs TRBV18 and TRBJ2-7; 7 bases map to TRBD1. V lost 3 bases to trimming and J lost 2 bases; unmatched junction nucleotides: 10. The CDR3 has 16 amino acids. Per germline, CDR1 KGHSH and CDR2 LQKENI. The CDR3 region is CASSPAVRTGTYEQYF. The CDR3 nucleotides read TGTGCCAGCTCACCCGCCGTCCGGACAGGTACCTACGAGCAGTACTTC. Variable domain in full (rest from reference TRBV18 and TRBJ2-7): NAGVMQNPRHLVRRRGQEARLRCSPMKGHSHVYWYRQLPEEGLKFMVYLQKENIIDESGMPKERFSAEFPKEGPSILRIQQVVRGDSAAYFCASSPAVRTGTYEQYFGPGTRLTVT.

This clone occurred once. The chain joins TRBV27 to TRBJ1-1, with TRBD1 matching over 7 bases. V trimming: 4 bases; J trimming: 4 bases; junction bases outside the gene matches: 3. Germline values: CDR1 MNHEY, CDR2 SMNVEV (reference sequence). This CDR3 is built from 13 residues. CDR3 amino acids: CASSWDRSTEAFF. In nucleotides, the CDR3 is TGTGCCAGCAGTTGGGACAGATCCACTGAAGCTTTCTTT.

The chain carries TRBV30 and TRBJ2-7, with no clear D. This CDR3 contains 11 residues. Germline V CDR1 and CDR2: GTSNPN, SVGIG (reference sequence). V lost 0 bases, J lost 6 bases, and 6 bases lay in between. The CDR3 DNA is TGTGCCTGGAGTGTTGGAGTCGAGCAGTACTTC. Translated: CAWSVGVEQYF.

This clone was seen only once. The chain couples TRBV2 to TRBJ2-7, with D possibly TRBD2 on 7 matching bases. The CDR3 runs to 15 residues. Germline CDR1 reads SNHLY; CDR2 reads FYNNEI. V lost 3 bases to trimming and J lost 2 bases, with 14 bases between them. Written as DNA, the CDR3 is TGTGCCAGCAGTGACGGGCGGGGGCCAGCCTACGAGCAGTACTTC. This gives the protein CASSDGRGPAYEQYF. The full variable domain, in which reference TRBV2 and TRBJ2-7 provide the parts outside the CDR3, is EPEVTQTPSHQVTQMGQEVILRCVPISNHLYFYWYRQILGQKVEFLVSFYNNEISEKSEIFDDQFSVERPDGSNFTLKIRSTKLEDSAMYFCASSDGRGPAYEQYFGPGTRLTVT.

This rearrangement joins TRBV4-1 to TRBJ1-3; 10 positions match TRBD1. This CDR3 has 19 amino acids. The germline V gene has CDR1 MGHRA and CDR2 YSYEKL. Trimming cost V 2 bases and J 2 bases; bases outside gene matches: 12. This CDR3 reads CASSQYNPRQGAPGNTIYF. For the CDR3, the DNA is TGCGCCAGCAGCCAATATAATCCCCGACAGGGGGCGCCTGGAAACACCATATATTTT.

The chain carries TRBV15 and TRBJ2-6, with TRBD1 as a possible D gene (5 bases). The CDR3 is made up of 16 amino acids. Germline V gene data show CDR1 as LNHNV and CDR2 as YYDKDF (reference sequence). V dropped 5 bases and J dropped 2 bases, with 13 bases sitting between them. CDR3 nucleotide sequence: TGTGCCACCAGCTTCACAAGGGGCACTGGGGCCAACGTCCTGACTTTC. Its protein product is CATSFTRGTGANVLTF.

This chain uses TRBV12-2 with TRBJ2-1; whether TRBD1, the table's D call, matches the DNA was not checked. TRBV12-2 is a pseudogene. The CDR3 runs 20 residues. The CDR3 DNA follows: TGTGCAAGTCGCTTCCTCCACCGGGACAGACAACTTAGCTCCTACAATGAGCAGTTCTTC. It is translated as CASRFLHRDRQLSSYNEQFF.

A few counts support this clone. The same CDR3 arises from other DNA sequences in this sample as well. CDR3 region: CASSPGLAGETYEQYF. The CDR3 DNA reads as TGCGCCAGCAGCCCAGGACTAGCGGGGGAAACCTACGAGCAGTACTTC. The V and J genes are TRBV4-3 and TRBJ2-7; 13 nucleotides align to TRBD2. V lost 4 bases to trimming and J lost 2 bases; unmatched junction nucleotides: 5. The CDR3 covers 16 residues. Per the germline V gene, CDR1 is LGHNA and CDR2 is YSLEER.

The gene calls are TRBV15 and TRBJ1-6; 7 nucleotides align to TRBD1. With V trimmed by 1 base and J by 9 bases, 6 bases remained unmatched. The CDR3 sequence is 15 residues long. Germline loops: CDR1 LNHNV, CDR2 YYDKDF (reference sequence). CDR3 nucleotide sequence: TGTGCCACCAGCAGAGGCCGGGACAGTCTTTCACCCCTCCACTTT. Amino acids: CATSRGRDSLSPLHF.

In this sample, this clone turned up a few times. The chain carries TRBV5-6 and TRBJ1-1, with D perhaps TRBD1 (6 bases). The length of the CDR3 is 15 residues. V lost 4 bases and J 1 base, leaving 14 bases between the germline ends. Germline assignment: CDR1 SGHDT and CDR2 YYEEEE. The CDR3 is CASSLDWGQNTEAFF. The CDR3 DNA reads TGTGCCAGCAGCCTCGATTGGGGACAGAACACTGAAGCTTTCTTT. Filled out from reference TRBV5-6 and TRBJ1-1, the complete variable domain reads DAGVTQSPTHLIKTRGQQVTLRCSPKSGHDTVSWYQQALGQGPQFIFQYYEEEERQRGNFPDRFSGHQFPNYSSELNVNALLLGDSALYLCASSLDWGQNTEAFFGQGTRLTVV.

V and J are TRBV2 and TRBJ2-5, with 10 positions matching TRBD2. The CDR3 totals 14 residues. Germline trimming cut 5 bases from V and 11 bases from J; bases unmatched to any gene: 11. Germline V gives CDR1 SNHLY, CDR2 FYNNEI. Written as DNA, the CDR3 is TGTGCCAGCAGTTTGACTAGCGGGTTGGGGGAGCAGTACTTC. This translates into CASSLTSGLGEQYF.